A selection of T cell receptor beta chains follows, all from one sample in a study of TIL therapy for anti-PD-1-resistant metastatic lung cancer. Generated by immunoSEQ multiplex PCR, the TCRdb table keeps only in-frame clones and is missing some. The sample shows about 13,000 clones, approximately 71% of them seen only once. This specimen consisted of tumor tissue, obtained at baseline. All receptors derive from a woman aged 30-79 years with non-small cell lung cancer. The CDR3 runs from the conserved cysteine through the conserved F or W. The order of the fields is CDR3 DNA, CDR3 protein, D gene, clone size, J gene, V gene. A D gene is named only where the DNA matches it firmly. A clone size is listed for some rows: how often the clone was seen (once, few, many), or a class if it is expanded.

CDR3 DNA: TGTGCCTGGAGTGGGACCAGGAGCTCCCTCCACTTT
CDR3 protein: CAWSGTRSSLHF
D gene: -
clone size: -
J gene: TRBJ1-6
V gene: TRBV30

CDR3 DNA: TGTGCCAGTACTACGGGGTGGGGCGAGCAGTACTTC
CDR3 protein: CASTTGWGEQYF
D gene: -
clone size: few
J gene: TRBJ2-7
V gene: TRBV19

CDR3 DNA: TGTGCCATTTATACCCAGGGGGGCGCGAACTATGGCTACACCTTC
CDR3 protein: CAIYTQGGANYGYTF
D gene: TRBD1
clone size: -
J gene: TRBJ1-2
V gene: TRBV6-5

CDR3 DNA: TGTGCCAGCAGGATTGGGATGGGGGTACAACAAGGCTACACCTTC
CDR3 protein: CASRIGMGVQQGYTF
D gene: -
clone size: -
J gene: TRBJ1-2
V gene: TRBV6-5

CDR3 DNA: TGCGCCAGCAGCCAAGATAGGGAGGGGGTGATGACCCAGTACTTC
CDR3 protein: CASSQDREGVMTQYF
D gene: -
clone size: -
J gene: TRBJ2-5
V gene: TRBV4-1

CDR3 DNA: TGTGCCAGCAGCTCGGGACTATCTATTTACGAGCAGTACTTC
CDR3 protein: CASSSGLSIYEQYF
D gene: TRBD2
clone size: once
J gene: TRBJ2-7
V gene: TRBV11-2

CDR3 DNA: TGCGCCAGCAGCGTTGGGCACGGGGCCGAGCAGTACTTC
CDR3 protein: CASSVGHGAEQYF
D gene: -
clone size: few
J gene: TRBJ2-7
V gene: TRBV5-1

CDR3 DNA: TGTGCCAGCAGCCTACAAGGGACAGGGTCTTCACCCCTCCACTTT
CDR3 protein: CASSLQGTGSSPLHF
D gene: TRBD1
clone size: medium-sized
J gene: TRBJ1-6
V gene: TRBV6-5

CDR3 DNA: TGTGCCAGCAGTACACAGGGCAACACTGAAGCTTTCTTT
CDR3 protein: CASSTQGNTEAFF
D gene: -
clone size: -
J gene: TRBJ1-1
V gene: TRBV7-2

CDR3 DNA: TGTGCCAGCAGTTTATCGTCCCAGACTGAAGCTTTCTTT
CDR3 protein: CASSLSSQTEAFF
D gene: -
clone size: -
J gene: TRBJ1-1
V gene: TRBV27

CDR3 DNA: TGTGCCAGCAGACCTGTTCAGGGGGTACAGCCCCAGCATTTT
CDR3 protein: CASRPVQGVQPQHF
D gene: TRBD1
clone size: -
J gene: TRBJ1-5
V gene: TRBV28

CDR3 DNA: TGTGCCAGCAGCACCGGGACAGGGGCTCGTGGCTACACCTTC
CDR3 protein: CASSTGTGARGYTF
D gene: TRBD1
clone size: -
J gene: TRBJ1-2
V gene: TRBV7-2

CDR3 DNA: TGTGCCAGCAGCTTTCGCGGGGACGTCTGGGATGAGCAGTTCTTC
CDR3 protein: CASSFRGDVWDEQFF
D gene: -
clone size: -
J gene: TRBJ2-1
V gene: TRBV5-4

CDR3 DNA: TGTGCCAGCAGTGAACGTCCCGGGGAGGGATACGGCTACACCTTC
CDR3 protein: CASSERPGEGYGYTF
D gene: -
clone size: -
J gene: TRBJ1-2
V gene: TRBV27

CDR3 DNA: TGCGCCAGCAGCCAAGAGAGGAACACAGATACGCAGTATTTT
CDR3 protein: CASSQERNTDTQYF
D gene: -
clone size: -
J gene: TRBJ2-3
V gene: TRBV4-1

CDR3 DNA: TGTGCCAGCAGCTTAGGGTTCGGGGCCGATTTTTCCGACGAGCAGTACTTC
CDR3 protein: CASSLGFGADFSDEQYF
D gene: -
clone size: -
J gene: TRBJ2-7
V gene: TRBV7-9

CDR3 DNA: TGTGCCAGCATGGGCAGGACTAATGAAAAACTGTTTTTT
CDR3 protein: CASMGRTNEKLFF
D gene: -
clone size: -
J gene: TRBJ1-4
V gene: TRBV2

CDR3 DNA: TGCGCCAGCAGCCCTGAGGGACCTAGCACAGATACGCAGTATTTT
CDR3 protein: CASSPEGPSTDTQYF
D gene: -
clone size: -
J gene: TRBJ2-3
V gene: TRBV5-1

CDR3 DNA: TGTGCCAGCAGTGTAAGCTCTGGGGCCAACGTCCTGACTTTC
CDR3 protein: CASSVSSGANVLTF
D gene: -
clone size: -
J gene: TRBJ2-6
V gene: TRBV2

CDR3 DNA: TGTGCCAGCAGCTCGGCGGTCCAGCGGGGTATTCACAATGAGCAGTTCTTC
CDR3 protein: CASSSAVQRGIHNEQFF
D gene: TRBD2
clone size: few
J gene: TRBJ2-1
V gene: TRBV13

CDR3 DNA: TGTGCCAGCAGCTGGGGACAGAGCGTCTCTGGAAACACCATATATTTT
CDR3 protein: CASSWGQSVSGNTIYF
D gene: TRBD1
clone size: -
J gene: TRBJ1-3
V gene: TRBV7-9

CDR3 DNA: TGTGCCAGCAGTGATACCAAGGGGACTAGTGGGAGGTTCTACGAGCAGTACTTC
CDR3 protein: CASSDTKGTSGRFYEQYF
D gene: TRBD2
clone size: -
J gene: TRBJ2-7
V gene: TRBV2

CDR3 DNA: TGTGCCAGCAGTGAAGGTTCCTACGAGCAGTACTTC
CDR3 protein: CASSEGSYEQYF
D gene: -
clone size: -
J gene: TRBJ2-7
V gene: TRBV6-1

CDR3 DNA: TGTGCCAGTAGTGGCCGGGGCGAGCAGTACTTC
CDR3 protein: CASSGRGEQYF
D gene: -
clone size: -
J gene: TRBJ2-7
V gene: TRBV19

CDR3 DNA: TGTGCCAGCAGCGTAGCCGGGAGGGAAGACGGGGAGCTGTTTTTT
CDR3 protein: CASSVAGREDGELFF
D gene: TRBD2
clone size: -
J gene: TRBJ2-2
V gene: TRBV9

CDR3 DNA: TGCGCCAGCAGCTTGGCCTTAAGCGGGCCCACGGATTACGAGCAGTACTTC
CDR3 protein: CASSLALSGPTDYEQYF
D gene: -
clone size: -
J gene: TRBJ2-7
V gene: TRBV5-1

CDR3 DNA: TGTGCCAGTAGTACATTCTCGGGACTAAAAAGCTACGAGCAGTACTTC
CDR3 protein: CASSTFSGLKSYEQYF
D gene: TRBD2
clone size: once
J gene: TRBJ2-7
V gene: TRBV19

CDR3 DNA: TGTGCCAGCAGCCGCGACAGGGGGAATCATTATAGCAATCAGCCCCAGCATTTT
CDR3 protein: CASSRDRGNHYSNQPQHF
D gene: TRBD1
clone size: few
J gene: TRBJ1-5
V gene: TRBV7-2

CDR3 DNA: TGTGCCAGCAGCGGCGGGAACTCACCCCTCCACTTT
CDR3 protein: CASSGGNSPLHF
D gene: -
clone size: -
J gene: TRBJ1-6
V gene: TRBV11-3

CDR3 DNA: TGTGCCACCAGCAGAGTTGGCAGGGGGCGCATCTACGAGCAGTACTTC
CDR3 protein: CATSRVGRGRIYEQYF
D gene: TRBD1
clone size: -
J gene: TRBJ2-7
V gene: TRBV15

CDR3 DNA: TGTGCCAGCAGCTTGGGGGAGGGGGAGGGAAACATTCAGTACTTC
CDR3 protein: CASSLGEGEGNIQYF
D gene: -
clone size: -
J gene: TRBJ2-4
V gene: TRBV5-4

CDR3 DNA: TGTGCCAGCAGCTATAGCGGGTATAAACCCGACGGGAACACTGAAGCTTTCTTT
CDR3 protein: CASSYSGYKPDGNTEAFF
D gene: -
clone size: -
J gene: TRBJ1-1
V gene: TRBV7-2

CDR3 DNA: TGTGCCAGCAGCTCGGTTCTAGCGGGAGAGGGAAGGGCCAAAAACATTCAGTACTTC
CDR3 protein: CASSSVLAGEGRAKNIQYF
D gene: TRBD2
clone size: few
J gene: TRBJ2-4
V gene: TRBV7-8

CDR3 DNA: TGCAGCGTTGATGGATGGTATCAGCAGTTCTTC
CDR3 protein: CSVDGWYQQFF
D gene: -
clone size: -
J gene: TRBJ2-1
V gene: TRBV29-1

CDR3 DNA: TGTGCCAGCTCTTCCACAGGTCTCGGCACAGATACGCAGTATTTT
CDR3 protein: CASSSTGLGTDTQYF
D gene: -
clone size: -
J gene: TRBJ2-3
V gene: TRBV6-1

CDR3 DNA: TGCAGTGCCCCCCTGGTCTATGAGCAGTTCTTC
CDR3 protein: CSAPLVYEQFF
D gene: -
clone size: -
J gene: TRBJ2-1
V gene: TRBV20-1

CDR3 DNA: TGTGCCAGCAGTCGCCAGAACTATGGCTACACCTTC
CDR3 protein: CASSRQNYGYTF
D gene: -
clone size: few
J gene: TRBJ1-2
V gene: TRBV6-6

CDR3 DNA: TGTGCCAGCAGCCCAACCTATACTGGCTCCTACAATGAGCAGTTCTTC
CDR3 protein: CASSPTYTGSYNEQFF
D gene: -
clone size: -
J gene: TRBJ2-1
V gene: TRBV11-2

CDR3 DNA: TGCGCCAGCAGCTTGGAGGGCAGGGGGCAATCAGATACGCAGTATTTT
CDR3 protein: CASSLEGRGQSDTQYF
D gene: TRBD1
clone size: -
J gene: TRBJ2-3
V gene: TRBV5-1

CDR3 DNA: TGTGCCAGCAGTGACAGGGGGCGGAACACTGAAGCTTTCTTT
CDR3 protein: CASSDRGRNTEAFF
D gene: TRBD1
clone size: -
J gene: TRBJ1-1
V gene: TRBV2

CDR3 DNA: TGTGCCAGTAGTGTTCTGGGGGATGGCTACACCTTC
CDR3 protein: CASSVLGDGYTF
D gene: -
clone size: few
J gene: TRBJ1-2
V gene: TRBV19

CDR3 DNA: TGTGCCAGCAGCCCGGGTCTTCATCAGCCCCAGCATTTT
CDR3 protein: CASSPGLHQPQHF
D gene: -
clone size: -
J gene: TRBJ1-5
V gene: TRBV6-5

CDR3 DNA: TGTGCCAGCTCACCAAGGGACAGGGACAACGAGCAGTACTTC
CDR3 protein: CASSPRDRDNEQYF
D gene: TRBD1
clone size: -
J gene: TRBJ2-7
V gene: TRBV18

CDR3 DNA: TGTGCCAGCAGCTTAGATCTGGGGAGTTCCCGGTACTTC
CDR3 protein: CASSLDLGSSRYF
D gene: -
clone size: -
J gene: TRBJ2-7
V gene: TRBV11-2